This T cell receptor beta chain was obtained from a study of tumor-infiltrating lymphocytes in primary liver carcinoma. Turning to the study itself: The patients comprised men and women between the ages of 30 and 69 years.

Unsorted bulk tissue, about 17-33 mg of it, served as the source for co-extraction of RNA and DNA. No treatment had been given to the patients, who were chronically infected with HBV. CDR1 and CDR2 from the germline V gene are MGHRA and YSYEKL. The CDR3 loop spans 13 amino acids. Priming with a constant-region primer yielded TCR beta cDNA from 500 ng total RNA. Construction of TCR beta libraries relied on three successive nested multiplex PCR rounds employing slightly modified ARM-PCR. Running roughly 10 cycles apiece, the first two PCR rounds relied on TRBV1-TRBV30 forward primers together with a C-beta reverse primer. TCRdb reanalysed the multiplex PCR reads using MiXCR and keeps one entry per CDR3 protein. The sample gives around 190,000 distinct CDR3 sequences, around four fifths of which show up once; about a sixth is in the top ten. The count of this clonotype is one. The junction and the germline gene differ at one end; a read error may be behind it.

The chain links TRBV4-1 to TRBJ2-2, with D possibly TRBD2 on 5 matching bases. The clonotype comes from a man aged 35 to 55 with primary liver carcinoma and hepatitis B virus infection. What was sequenced was tumor tissue from primary liver carcinoma. The CDR3 loop is CASNHAVAGELFF. The DNA for the CDR3 is TGCGCCAGCAACCACGCCGTAGCCGGGGAGCTGTTCTTT.